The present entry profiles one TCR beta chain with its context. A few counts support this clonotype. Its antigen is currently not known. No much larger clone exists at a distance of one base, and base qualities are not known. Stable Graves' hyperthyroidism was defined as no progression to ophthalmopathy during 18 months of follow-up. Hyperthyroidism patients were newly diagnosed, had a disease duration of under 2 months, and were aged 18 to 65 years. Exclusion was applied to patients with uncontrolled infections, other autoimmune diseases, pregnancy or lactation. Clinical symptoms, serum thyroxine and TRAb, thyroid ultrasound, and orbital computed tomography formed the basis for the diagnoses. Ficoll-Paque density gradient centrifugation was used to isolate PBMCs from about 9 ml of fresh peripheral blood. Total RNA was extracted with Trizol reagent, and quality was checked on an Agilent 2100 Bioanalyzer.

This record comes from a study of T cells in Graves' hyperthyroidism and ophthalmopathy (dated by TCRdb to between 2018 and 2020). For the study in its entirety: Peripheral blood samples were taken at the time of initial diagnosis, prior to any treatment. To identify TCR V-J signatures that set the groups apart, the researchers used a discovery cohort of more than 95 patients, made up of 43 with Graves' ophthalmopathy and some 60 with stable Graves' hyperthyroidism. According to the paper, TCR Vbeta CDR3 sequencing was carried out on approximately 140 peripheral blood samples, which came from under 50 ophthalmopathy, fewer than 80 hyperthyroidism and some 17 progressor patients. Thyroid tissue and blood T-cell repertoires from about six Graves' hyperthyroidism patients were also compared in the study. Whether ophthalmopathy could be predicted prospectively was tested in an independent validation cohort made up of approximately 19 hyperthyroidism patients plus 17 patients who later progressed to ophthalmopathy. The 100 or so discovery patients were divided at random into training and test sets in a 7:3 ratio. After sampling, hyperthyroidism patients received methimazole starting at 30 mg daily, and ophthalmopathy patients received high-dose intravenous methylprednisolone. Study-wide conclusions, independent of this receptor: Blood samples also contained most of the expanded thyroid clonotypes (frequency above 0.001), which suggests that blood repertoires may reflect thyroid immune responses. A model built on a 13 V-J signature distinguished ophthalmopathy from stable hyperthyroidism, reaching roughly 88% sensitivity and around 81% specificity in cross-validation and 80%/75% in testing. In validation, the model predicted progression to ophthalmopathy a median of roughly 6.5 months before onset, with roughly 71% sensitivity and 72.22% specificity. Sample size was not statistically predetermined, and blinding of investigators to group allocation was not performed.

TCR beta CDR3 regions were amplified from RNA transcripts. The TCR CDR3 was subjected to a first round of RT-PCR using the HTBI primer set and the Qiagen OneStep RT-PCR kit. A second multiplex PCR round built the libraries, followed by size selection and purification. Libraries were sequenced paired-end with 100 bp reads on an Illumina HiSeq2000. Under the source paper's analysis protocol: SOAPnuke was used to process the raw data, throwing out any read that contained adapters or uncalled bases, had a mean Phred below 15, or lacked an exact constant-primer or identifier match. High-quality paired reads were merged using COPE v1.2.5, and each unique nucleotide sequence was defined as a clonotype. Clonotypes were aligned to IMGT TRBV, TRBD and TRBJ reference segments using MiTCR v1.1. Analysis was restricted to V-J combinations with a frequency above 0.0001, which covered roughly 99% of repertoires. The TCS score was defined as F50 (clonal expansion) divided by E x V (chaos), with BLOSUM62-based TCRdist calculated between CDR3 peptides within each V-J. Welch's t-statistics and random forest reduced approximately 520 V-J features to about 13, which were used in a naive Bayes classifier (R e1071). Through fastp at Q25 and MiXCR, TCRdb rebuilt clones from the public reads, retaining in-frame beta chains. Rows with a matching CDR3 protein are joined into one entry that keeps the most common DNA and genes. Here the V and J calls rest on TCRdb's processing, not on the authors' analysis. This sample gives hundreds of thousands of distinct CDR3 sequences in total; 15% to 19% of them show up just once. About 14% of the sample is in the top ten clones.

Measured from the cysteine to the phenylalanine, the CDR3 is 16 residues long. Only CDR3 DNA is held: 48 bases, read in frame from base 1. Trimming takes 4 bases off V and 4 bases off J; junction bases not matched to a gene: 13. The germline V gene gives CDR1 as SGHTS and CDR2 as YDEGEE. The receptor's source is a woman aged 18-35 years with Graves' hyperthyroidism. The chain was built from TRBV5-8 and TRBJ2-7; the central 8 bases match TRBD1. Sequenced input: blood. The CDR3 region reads CASSRETGTGPYEQYF. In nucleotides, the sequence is TGTGCCAGCAGCAGAGAAACCGGGACAGGCCCTTACGAGCAGTACTTC.